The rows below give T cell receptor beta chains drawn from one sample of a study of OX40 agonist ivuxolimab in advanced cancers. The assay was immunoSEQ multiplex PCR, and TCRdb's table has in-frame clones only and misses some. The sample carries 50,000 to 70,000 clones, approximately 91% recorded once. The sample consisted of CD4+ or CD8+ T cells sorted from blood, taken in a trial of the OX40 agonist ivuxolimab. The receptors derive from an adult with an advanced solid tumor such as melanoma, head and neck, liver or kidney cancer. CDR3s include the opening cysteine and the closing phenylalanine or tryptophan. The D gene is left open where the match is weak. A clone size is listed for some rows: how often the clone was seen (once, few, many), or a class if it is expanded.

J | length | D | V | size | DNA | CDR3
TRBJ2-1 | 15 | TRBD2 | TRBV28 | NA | TGTGCCAGCAGTTCTCTCGGGACTATGAACAATGAGCAGTTCTTC | CASSSLGTMNNEQFF
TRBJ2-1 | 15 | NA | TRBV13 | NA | TGTGCCAGCAGCTTCGGGCCCCGAACCCTCAATGAGCAGTTCTTC | CASSFGPRTLNEQFF
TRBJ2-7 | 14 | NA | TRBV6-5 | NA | TGTGCCAGCAGCTTCGGGACCTCATCCTACGAGCAGTACTTC | CASSFGTSSYEQYF
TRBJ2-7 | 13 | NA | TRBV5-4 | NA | TGTGCCAGCAGCCTTCAGAGCTCCTACGAGCAGTACTTC | CASSLQSSYEQYF
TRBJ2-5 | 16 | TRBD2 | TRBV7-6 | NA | TGTGCCAGCAGCACCGGACTAGCGGGAGATGAAGAGACCCAGTACTTC | CASSTGLAGDEETQYF
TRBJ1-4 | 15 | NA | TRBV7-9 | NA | TGTGCCAGCAACGGGGGGTGGAAGGACAATGAAAAACTGTTTTTT | CASNGGWKDNEKLFF
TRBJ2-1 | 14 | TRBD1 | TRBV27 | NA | TGTGCCATCCGACAGGGGGGCTCTTACAATGAGCAGTTCTTC | CAIRQGGSYNEQFF
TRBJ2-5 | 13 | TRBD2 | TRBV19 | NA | TGTGCCAGTAGTTTCACGGGAGGAGAGACCCAGTACTTC | CASSFTGGETQYF
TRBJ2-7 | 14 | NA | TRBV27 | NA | TGTGCCAGCAGTCTGGGGAGGCTCACCTACGAGCAGTACTTC | CASSLGRLTYEQYF
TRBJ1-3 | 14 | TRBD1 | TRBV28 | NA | TGTGCCAGCAGCCCCCAGGGGGCTGGAAACACCATATATTTT | CASSPQGAGNTIYF
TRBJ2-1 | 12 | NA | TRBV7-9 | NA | TGTGCCAGCAGCTTAGTGGGTAGCGAGCGGTTCTTC | CASSLVGSERFF
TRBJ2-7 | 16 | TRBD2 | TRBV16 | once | TGTGCCAGCAGCCAGCGCGGGACTAGCGGGGCCTACGAGCAGTACTTC | CASSQRGTSGAYEQYF
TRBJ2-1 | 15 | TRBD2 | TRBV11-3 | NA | TGTGCCAGCAGCTCCCGGACTAGCGGGAGGCTTGAGCAGTTCTTC | CASSSRTSGRLEQFF
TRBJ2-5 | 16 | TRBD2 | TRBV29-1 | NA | TGCAGCGTTGAAGGAGGGACTAGCGGGAACAAAGAGACCCAGTACTTC | CSVEGGTSGNKETQYF
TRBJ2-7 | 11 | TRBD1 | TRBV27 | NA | TGTGCCAGCGGACAGGGTAACGAGCAGTACTTC | CASGQGNEQYF